The sequence of this T cell receptor (beta chain) was determined in a study of blood T cell repertoires in COVID-19. Across the study: Samples representing acute and convalescent COVID-19 were sourced from the United States, Italy and Spain. T cells, B-cell-depleted T cells, or PBMCs supplied cDNA or gDNA.

The CDR3 length is 18 residues. V dropped 6 bases and J dropped 3; count of bases not matched to a gene: 13. The germline V gene has CDR1 MNHEY and CDR2 SMNVEV (reference sequence). Original analysis: Estimation of nucleated cell counts relied on the amplification of reference gene primers. Sequencing was performed with immunoSEQ multiplex PCR; in TCRdb, only in-frame clones are kept and a portion is missing. V, J and clone size derive from that table, while D and trimming were established from the DNA sequence. The table shows about 170,000 clones, with about 80% occurring only once. The chain combines TRBV27 with TRBJ2-7; 14 positions agree with TRBD2. This sequence originates from a man between 65 and 85 years old with active or convalescent COVID-19. The sequencing sample was made of peripheral blood. The CDR3 DNA reads as TGTGCCAGCAGCGTGACTAGCGGGAGGGTTGGCTACTACTACGAGCAGTACTTC. Protein: CASSVTSGRVGYYYEQYF.